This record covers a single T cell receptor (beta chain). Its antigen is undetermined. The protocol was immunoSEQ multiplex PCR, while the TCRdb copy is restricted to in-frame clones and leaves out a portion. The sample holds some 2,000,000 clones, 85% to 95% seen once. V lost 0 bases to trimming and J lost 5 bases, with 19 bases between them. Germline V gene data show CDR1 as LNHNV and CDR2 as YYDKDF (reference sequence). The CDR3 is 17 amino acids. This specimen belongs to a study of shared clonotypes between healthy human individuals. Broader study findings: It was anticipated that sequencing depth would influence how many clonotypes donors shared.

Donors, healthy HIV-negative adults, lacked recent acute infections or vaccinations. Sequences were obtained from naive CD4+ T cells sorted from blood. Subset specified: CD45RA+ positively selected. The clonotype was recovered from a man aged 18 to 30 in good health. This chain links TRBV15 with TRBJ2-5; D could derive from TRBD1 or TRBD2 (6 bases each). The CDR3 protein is CATSREQLGGGRETQYF. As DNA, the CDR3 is TGTGCCACCAGCAGAGAACAATTAGGGGGTGGGAGGGAGACCCAGTACTTC.